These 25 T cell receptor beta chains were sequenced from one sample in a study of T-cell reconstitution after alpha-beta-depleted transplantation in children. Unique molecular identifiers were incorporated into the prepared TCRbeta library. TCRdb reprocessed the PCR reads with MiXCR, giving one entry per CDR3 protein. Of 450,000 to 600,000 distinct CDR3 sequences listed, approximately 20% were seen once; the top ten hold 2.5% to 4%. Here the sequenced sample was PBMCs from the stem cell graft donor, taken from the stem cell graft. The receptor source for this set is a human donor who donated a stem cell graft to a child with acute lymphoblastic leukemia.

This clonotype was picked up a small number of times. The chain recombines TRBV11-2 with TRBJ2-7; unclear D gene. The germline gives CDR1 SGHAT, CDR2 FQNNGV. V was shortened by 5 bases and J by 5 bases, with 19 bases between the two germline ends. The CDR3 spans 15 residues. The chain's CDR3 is CASSRKLAPPNEQYF. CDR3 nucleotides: TGTGCCAGCAGCCGGAAGCTGGCTCCCCCCAACGAGCAGTACTTC.

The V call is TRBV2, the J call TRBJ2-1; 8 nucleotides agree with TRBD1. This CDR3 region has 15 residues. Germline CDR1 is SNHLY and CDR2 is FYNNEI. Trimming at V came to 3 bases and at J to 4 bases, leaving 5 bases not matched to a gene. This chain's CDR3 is CASSDHRGLYNEQFF. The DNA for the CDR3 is TGTGCCAGCAGTGATCACAGGGGGTTGTACAATGAGCAGTTCTTC.

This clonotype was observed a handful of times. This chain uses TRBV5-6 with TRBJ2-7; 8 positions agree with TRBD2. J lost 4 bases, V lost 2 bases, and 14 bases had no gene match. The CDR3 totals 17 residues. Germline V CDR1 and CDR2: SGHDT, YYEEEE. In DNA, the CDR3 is TGTGCCAGCAGCTTTGCCCCTAGCGGGCCCGTCGGATACGAGCAGTACTTC. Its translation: CASSFAPSGPVGYEQYF. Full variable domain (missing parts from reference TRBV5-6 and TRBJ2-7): DAGVTQSPTHLIKTRGQQVTLRCSPKSGHDTVSWYQQALGQGPQFIFQYYEEEERQRGNFPDRFSGHQFPNYSSELNVNALLLGDSALYLCASSFAPSGPVGYEQYFGPGTRLTVT.

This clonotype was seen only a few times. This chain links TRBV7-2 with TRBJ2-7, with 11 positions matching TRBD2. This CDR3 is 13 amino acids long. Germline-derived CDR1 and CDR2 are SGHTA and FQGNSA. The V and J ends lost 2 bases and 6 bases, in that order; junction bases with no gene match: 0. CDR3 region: CASSLTSGSEQYF. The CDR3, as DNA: TGTGCCAGCAGCTTAACTAGCGGGAGCGAGCAGTACTTC.

Here the CDR3 reads CASSFGGSRQETQYF. The DNA of the CDR3 is TGTGCCAGCAGTTTCGGGGGGAGTAGGCAGGAGACCCAGTACTTC. The gene calls are TRBV12-3 or TRBV12-4 and TRBJ2-5; 7 bases are shared with TRBD2. The CDR3 runs to 15 residues. V dropped 3 bases and J dropped 5; count of bases not matched to a gene: 9.

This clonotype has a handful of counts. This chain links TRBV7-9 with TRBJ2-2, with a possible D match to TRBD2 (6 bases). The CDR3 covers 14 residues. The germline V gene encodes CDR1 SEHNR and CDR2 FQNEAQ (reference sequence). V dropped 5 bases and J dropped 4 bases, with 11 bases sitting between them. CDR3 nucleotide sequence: TGTGCCAGCAGCGCCGGGAGCTTCACCGGGGAGCTGTTTTTT. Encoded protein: CASSAGSFTGELFF.

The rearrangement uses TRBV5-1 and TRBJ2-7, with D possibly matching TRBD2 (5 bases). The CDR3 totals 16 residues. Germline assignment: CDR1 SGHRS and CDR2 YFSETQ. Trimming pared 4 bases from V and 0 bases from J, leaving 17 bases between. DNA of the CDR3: TGCGCCAGCAGCCCCCCCCGGGTTGGGAGCTCCTACGAGCAGTACTTC. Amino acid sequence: CASSPPRVGSSYEQYF.

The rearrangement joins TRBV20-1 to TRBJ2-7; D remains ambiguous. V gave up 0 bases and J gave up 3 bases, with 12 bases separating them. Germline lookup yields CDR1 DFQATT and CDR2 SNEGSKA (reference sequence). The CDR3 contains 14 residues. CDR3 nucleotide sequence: TGCAGTGCTAGAGATAAGGAGCGACTCTACGAGCAGTACTTC. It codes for CSARDKERLYEQYF.

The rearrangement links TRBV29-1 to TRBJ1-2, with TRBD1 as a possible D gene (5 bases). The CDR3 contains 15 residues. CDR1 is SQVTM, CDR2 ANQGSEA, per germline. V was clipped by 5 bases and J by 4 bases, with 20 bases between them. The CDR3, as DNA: TGCAGCGTTTATCCGGGGCCCAATCCCTCCTATGGCTACACCTTC. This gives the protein CSVYPGPNPSYGYTF. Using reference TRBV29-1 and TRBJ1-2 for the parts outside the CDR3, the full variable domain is SAVISQKPSRDICQRGTSLTIQCQVDSQVTMMFWYRQQPGQSLTLIATANQGSEATYESGFVIDKFPISRPNLTFSTLTVSNMSPEDSSIYLCSVYPGPNPSYGYTFGSGTRLTVV.

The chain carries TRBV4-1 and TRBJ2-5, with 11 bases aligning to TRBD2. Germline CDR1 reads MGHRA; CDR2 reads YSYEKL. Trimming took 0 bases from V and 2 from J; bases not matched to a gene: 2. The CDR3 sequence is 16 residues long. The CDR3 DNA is TGCGCCAGCAGCCAAGATGGGACTAGCGGACAAGAGACCCAGTACTTC. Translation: CASSQDGTSGQETQYF.

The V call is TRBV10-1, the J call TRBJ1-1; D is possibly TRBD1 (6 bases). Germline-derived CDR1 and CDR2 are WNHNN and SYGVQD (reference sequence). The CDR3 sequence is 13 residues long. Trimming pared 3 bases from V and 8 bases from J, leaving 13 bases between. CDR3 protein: CASSDKTGLEAFF. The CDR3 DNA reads TGCGCCAGCAGTGACAAGACAGGACTAGAAGCTTTCTTT.

The CDR3 DNA is TGTGCCAGCAGTTTAATGCAGGGGGCAGGTGAGCAGTTCTTC. Its translation is CASSLMQGAGEQFF. The rearrangement uses TRBV27 and TRBJ2-1, with TRBD1 matching over 8 bases. The CDR3 has 14 residues. V shed 2 bases and J 9 bases; nucleotides not matched to a gene: 6. Germline lookup yields CDR1 MNHEY and CDR2 SMNVEV (reference sequence).

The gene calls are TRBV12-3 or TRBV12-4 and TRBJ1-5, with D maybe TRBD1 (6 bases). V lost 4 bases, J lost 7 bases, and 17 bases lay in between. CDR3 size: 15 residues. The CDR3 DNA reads TGTGCCAGCAGTTCCCGCGGGGGCGGGCGGCAGCCCCAGCATTTT. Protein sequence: CASSSRGGGRQPQHF.

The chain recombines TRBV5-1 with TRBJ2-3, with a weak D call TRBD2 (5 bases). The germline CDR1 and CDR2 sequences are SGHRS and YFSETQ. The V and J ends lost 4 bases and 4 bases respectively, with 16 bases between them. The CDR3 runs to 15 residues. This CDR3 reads CASSPKTLGADTQYF. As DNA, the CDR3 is TGCGCCAGCAGCCCGAAGACCCTGGGAGCAGATACGCAGTATTTT.

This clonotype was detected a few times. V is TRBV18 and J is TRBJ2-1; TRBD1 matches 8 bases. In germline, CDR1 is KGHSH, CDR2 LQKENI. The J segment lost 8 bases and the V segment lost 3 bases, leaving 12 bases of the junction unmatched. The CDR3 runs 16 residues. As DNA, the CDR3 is TGTGCCAGCTCACCGTCGGACAGGGACATGGTCCATGAGCAGTTCTTC. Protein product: CASSPSDRDMVHEQFF.

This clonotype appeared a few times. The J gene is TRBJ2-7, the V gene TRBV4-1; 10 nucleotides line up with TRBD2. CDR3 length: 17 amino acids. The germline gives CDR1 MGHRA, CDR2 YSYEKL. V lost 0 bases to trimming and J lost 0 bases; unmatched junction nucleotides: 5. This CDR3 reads CASSQEGLAGASYEQYF. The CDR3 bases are TGCGCCAGCAGCCAAGAGGGCCTAGCGGGAGCCTCCTACGAGCAGTACTTC.

CDR3 in amino acids: CASSLKARGHTYEQYF. The DNA of the CDR3 is TGTGCCAGCAGCTTGAAGGCAAGGGGCCACACCTACGAGCAGTACTTC. V gene TRBV5-6 combines with J gene TRBJ2-7; tentatively, D is TRBD1 (5 bases). Germline assignment: CDR1 SGHDT and CDR2 YYEEEE. The germline V and J ends were trimmed by 1 base and 2 bases, with 16 bases remaining between them. The CDR3 is made up of 16 amino acids.

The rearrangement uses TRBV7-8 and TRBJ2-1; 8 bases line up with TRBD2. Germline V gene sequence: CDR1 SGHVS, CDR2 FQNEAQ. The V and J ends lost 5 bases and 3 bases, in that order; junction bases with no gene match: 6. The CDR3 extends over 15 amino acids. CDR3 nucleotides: TGTGCCAGCAGCACGGCACTAGCGGTCTACAATGAGCAGTTCTTC. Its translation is CASSTALAVYNEQFF.

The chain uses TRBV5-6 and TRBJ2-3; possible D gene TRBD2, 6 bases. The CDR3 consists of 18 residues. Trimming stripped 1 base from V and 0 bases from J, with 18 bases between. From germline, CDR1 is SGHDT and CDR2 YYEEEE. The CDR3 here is CASSLNLGGAFSTDTQYF. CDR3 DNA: TGTGCCAGCAGCTTGAACCTCGGCGGGGCGTTTAGCACAGATACGCAGTATTTT.

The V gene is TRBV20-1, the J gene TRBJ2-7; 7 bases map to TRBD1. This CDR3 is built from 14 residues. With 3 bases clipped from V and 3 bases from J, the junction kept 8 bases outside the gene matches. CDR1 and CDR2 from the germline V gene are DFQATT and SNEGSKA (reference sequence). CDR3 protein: CSASSSGGSYEQYF. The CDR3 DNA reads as TGCAGTGCTAGTTCGTCAGGGGGAAGCTACGAGCAGTACTTC.

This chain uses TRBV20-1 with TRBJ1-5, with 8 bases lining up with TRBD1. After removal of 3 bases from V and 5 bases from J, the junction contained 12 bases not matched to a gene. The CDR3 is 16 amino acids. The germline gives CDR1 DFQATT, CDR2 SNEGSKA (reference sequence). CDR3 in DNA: TGCAGTGCTAGCCTTCCAAGATACAGGGGGGATCAGCCCCAGCATTTT. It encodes CSASLPRYRGDQPQHF.

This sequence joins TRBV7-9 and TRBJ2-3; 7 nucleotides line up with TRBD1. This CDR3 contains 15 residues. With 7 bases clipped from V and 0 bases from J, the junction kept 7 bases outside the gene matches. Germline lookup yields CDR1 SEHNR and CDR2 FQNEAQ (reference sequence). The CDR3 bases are TGTGCCAGCAACCATCCGGGACAGAGCACAGATACGCAGTATTTT. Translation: CASNHPGQSTDTQYF.

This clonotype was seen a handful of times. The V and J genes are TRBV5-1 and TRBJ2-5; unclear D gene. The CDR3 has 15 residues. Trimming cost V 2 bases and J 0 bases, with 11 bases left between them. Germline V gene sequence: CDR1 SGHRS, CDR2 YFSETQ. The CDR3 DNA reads TGCGCCAGCAGCTTCGATATTGGGGACCAAGAGACCCAGTACTTC. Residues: CASSFDIGDQETQYF.

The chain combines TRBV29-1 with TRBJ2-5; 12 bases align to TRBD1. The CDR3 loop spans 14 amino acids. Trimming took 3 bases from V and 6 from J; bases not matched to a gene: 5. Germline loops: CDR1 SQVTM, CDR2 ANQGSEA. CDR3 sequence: CSVEGTGGVKTQYF. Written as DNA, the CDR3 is TGCAGCGTTGAGGGGACAGGGGGCGTAAAGACCCAGTACTTC. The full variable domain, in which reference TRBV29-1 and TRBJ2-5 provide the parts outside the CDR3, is SAVISQKPSRDICQRGTSLTIQCQVDSQVTMMFWYRQQPGQSLTLIATANQGSEATYESGFVIDKFPISRPNLTFSTLTVSNMSPEDSSIYLCSVEGTGGVKTQYFGPGTRLLVL.

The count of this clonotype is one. The CDR3 spells CASSETNRGLGYGYTF. CDR3 in DNA: TGTGCCAGCAGCGAAACTAACAGGGGGCTGGGGTATGGCTACACCTTC. The gene calls are TRBV12-3 or TRBV12-4 and TRBJ1-2; the match to TRBD1 covers 9 bases. This CDR3 contains 16 residues. The trim removed 6 bases at V and 5 bases at J, leaving 13 bases unmatched.